The 16 T cell receptor beta chains below come from one sample, sequenced in a study of T cell responses to AZD1222 COVID-19 vaccine. Sequencing was performed with immunoSEQ multiplex PCR; in TCRdb, only in-frame clones are kept and a portion is missing. The sample has tens of thousands of clones, roughly 90% seen once; the top ten hold roughly 4.8%. Sequenced here: peripheral blood, sampled on day 0 of AZD1222 vaccination. The receptors shown here come from an adult in good health.

This clone was picked up one time. The rearrangement joins TRBV28 to TRBJ2-3; a possible D gene is TRBD2 (6 bases). The CDR3 totals 16 residues. Germline assignment: CDR1 MDHEN and CDR2 SYDVKM. V was pared by 4 bases and J by 0 bases, with 14 bases between. CDR3 protein: CASSSPGGVSTDTQYF. The DNA of the CDR3 is TGTGCCAGCAGTTCCCCCGGGGGAGTTAGCACAGATACGCAGTATTTT.

This clone was seen more than once but under ten times. CDR3 protein: CASSEATGRNSPLHF. The CDR3 coding sequence is TGTGCCAGCAGCGAAGCGACAGGGAGAAATTCACCCCTCCACTTT. V and J are TRBV5-4 and TRBJ1-6, with TRBD1 matching over 7 bases. In germline, CDR1 is SGHNT, CDR2 YYREEE (reference sequence). V lost 4 bases and J lost 7; bases outside the gene matches: 8. This CDR3 is 15 amino acids long.

The chain is built from TRBV27 and TRBJ2-7; 8 nucleotides match TRBD1. V shed 3 bases and J 2 bases; nucleotides not matched to a gene: 6. The CDR3 runs 15 residues. Germline CDR1 and CDR2: MNHEY and SMNVEV (reference sequence). The CDR3 reads CASSFATGAAYEQYF. The CDR3, as DNA: TGTGCCAGCAGTTTCGCGACAGGGGCGGCCTACGAGCAGTACTTC.

The CDR3, as DNA: TGTGCCTGGAGTGAGCGGGGTAACGGTGGCTACACCTTC. It encodes CAWSERGNGGYTF. The chain couples TRBV30 to TRBJ1-2; unclear D gene. Per germline, CDR1 GTSNPN and CDR2 SVGIG (reference sequence). The CDR3 contains 13 residues. The V gene lost 1 base and the J gene lost 7 bases, with 13 bases spanning the gap.

This clone was seen just once. The chain carries TRBV5-6 and TRBJ1-3, with 8 positions matching TRBD1. The CDR3 is made up of 14 amino acids. The germline V gene has CDR1 SGHDT and CDR2 YYEEEE. J was trimmed by 6 bases and V by 4 bases; bases with no gene match: 6. The CDR3 sequence: CASSTTGAENTIYF. The DNA of the CDR3 is TGTGCCAGCAGCACGACAGGGGCCGAAAACACCATATATTTT.

The rearrangement joins TRBV6-5 to TRBJ2-7; TRBD1 or TRBD2 may be the D gene (5 bases each). This CDR3 region has 14 residues. CDR1 is MNHEY and CDR2 is SVGAGI in the germline V gene. V was pared by 1 base and J by 5 bases, with 12 bases between. This CDR3 reads CASSYWDGRDEQYF. CDR3 DNA sequence: TGTGCCAGCAGTTACTGGGACGGACGAGACGAGCAGTACTTC.

This clone was detected once. V and J are TRBV27 and TRBJ2-7; a possible D gene is TRBD1 (5 bases). Germline CDR1 is MNHEY and CDR2 is SMNVEV (reference sequence). CDR3 size: 13 residues. V was pared by 5 bases and J by 1 base, with 9 bases between. The CDR3 DNA reads as TGTGCCAGCAGTGTACAGGAGTCCTACGAGCAGTACTTC. Translated, it gives CASSVQESYEQYF.

The chain recombines TRBV12-3 or TRBV12-4 with TRBJ1-1; tentative D call: TRBD1 (5 bases). The CDR3 consists of 13 residues. V lost 5 bases, J lost 9 bases, and 16 bases lay in between. In DNA form, the CDR3 reads TGTGCCAGCAGTCCTTTACCGGGACGGCAAGCTTTCTTT. Translating it yields CASSPLPGRQAFF.

The gene calls are TRBV2 and TRBJ1-2; 8 positions match TRBD1. The V and J ends lost 7 bases and 7 bases, in that order; junction bases with no gene match: 14. This CDR3 has 15 amino acids. Germline values: CDR1 SNHLY, CDR2 FYNNEI. CDR3 bases: TGTGCCAGCACTACCCTCTCCCGGACAGGGAGTGGCTACACCTTC. Translated: CASTTLSRTGSGYTF. The variable domain in full, with the rest retrieved from reference TRBV2 and TRBJ1-2, is EPEVTQTPSHQVTQMGQEVILRCVPISNHLYFYWYRQILGQKVEFLVSFYNNEISEKSEIFDDQFSVERPDGSNFTLKIRSTKLEDSAMYFCASTTLSRTGSGYTFGSGTRLTVV.

Only a few counts were recorded for this clone. V gene TRBV13 combines with J gene TRBJ1-2; 7 bases match TRBD1. J gave up 0 bases and V 0 bases, and 4 bases lay outside the gene matches. Germline CDR1 PRHDT, CDR2 FYEKMQ (reference sequence). The CDR3 totals 16 residues. CDR3 bases: TGTGCCAGCAGCTTAGGTCCCGGGACAGCTAACTATGGCTACACCTTC. Its protein is CASSLGPGTANYGYTF. Full variable domain (remainder filled in from reference TRBV13 and TRBJ1-2): AAGVIQSPRHLIKEKRETATLKCYPIPRHDTVYWYQQGPGQDPQFLISFYEKMQSDKGSIPDRFSAQQFSDYHSELNMSSLELGDSALYFCASSLGPGTANYGYTFGSGTRLTVV.

The chain recombines TRBV19 with TRBJ1-5; D unclear. The germline gives CDR1 LNHDA, CDR2 SQIVND (reference sequence). V lost 5 bases to trimming and J lost 8 bases, with 16 bases between them. The CDR3 runs 14 residues. CDR3 sequence: CASSAGSQWEPQHF. CDR3 DNA: TGTGCCAGTAGTGCCGGGTCCCAGTGGGAGCCCCAGCATTTT.

This chain links TRBV14 with TRBJ2-7, with D maybe TRBD1 (6 bases). Germline CDR1 is SGHDN and CDR2 is FVKESK. This CDR3 has 14 residues. V was trimmed by 2 bases and J by 3 bases, leaving 11 bases between them. CDR3 bases: TGTGCCAGCAGCCAACCTGGACAGTTCTACGAGCAGTACTTC. Its protein product is CASSQPGQFYEQYF.

V usage is TRBV12-3 or TRBV12-4 and J usage is TRBJ1-5; weak D call: TRBD1 (5 bases). Trimming stripped 2 bases from V and 8 bases from J, with 10 bases between. The CDR3 totals 13 residues. This chain's CDR3 is CASSLKGREPQHF. The CDR3 bases are TGTGCCAGCAGTTTAAAGGGGCGTGAGCCCCAGCATTTT.

This chain joins TRBV19 and TRBJ2-7, with a possible D match to TRBD1 (6 bases). V was shortened by 8 bases and J by 1 base, with 12 bases between the two germline ends. Germline V lookup: CDR1 LNHDA, CDR2 SQIVND (reference sequence). The CDR3 has 13 amino acids. CDR3 nucleotide sequence: TGTGCCAGTTCGGTTCAGGGGTCCTACGAGCAGTACTTC. Translated: CASSVQGSYEQYF.

Here the CDR3 reads CASSLYMGLGEKLFF. In DNA, the CDR3 is TGTGCCAGCAGCTTATACATGGGGCTGGGTGAAAAACTGTTTTTT. The V and J genes are TRBV7-2 and TRBJ1-4; weak D call: TRBD1 (5 bases). The germline V gene has CDR1 SGHTA and CDR2 FQGNSA. This CDR3 has 15 amino acids. V was clipped by 2 bases and J by 7 bases, with 14 bases between them.

V is TRBV2 and J is TRBJ1-1; 7 bases line up with TRBD1. The J segment lost 5 bases and the V segment lost 4 bases, leaving 4 bases of the junction unmatched. CDR3 size: 13 residues. Germline CDR1 reads SNHLY; CDR2 reads FYNNEI. The CDR3 DNA reads as TGTGCCAGCAGTGCGAGGGGGCGAACTGAAGCTTTCTTT. Translation: CASSARGRTEAFF.